This TCR beta chain was obtained from a study of T cell responses to AZD1222 COVID-19 vaccine. Study-level findings and limits: Reports indicate that nearly half of spike-specific TCRs are directed at unmutated variant regions. Dominant at 160-218 and 743-854, vaccine-associated CD4 TCRs also spanned spike. AZD1222 recipients seropositive at baseline numbered only five to seven.

Only one count was recorded for this clone. Its antigen is not known. In germline, CDR1 is LGHNT, CDR2 FRNRAP. The ends were cut back, 4 bases at V and 5 bases at J, with 11 bases in the middle. The CDR3 runs 13 residues. Produced via immunoSEQ multiplex PCR; TCRdb's table is partial and in-frame only. The data contain just under 150,000 clones, 88% of them singletons. The receptor comes from an adult who received the MenACWY meningococcal vaccine as a control. Sequencing was performed on peripheral blood, taken 28 days after the second dose of the MenACWY control vaccine. V and J are TRBV12-5 and TRBJ1-1; maybe TRBD1 (5 bases). As DNA, the CDR3 is TGTGCTAGTGGTTGGGACGGTTCAACTGAAGCTTTCTTT. Residues: CASGWDGSTEAFF.